This T cell receptor (beta chain) was profiled in a study of T cell responses to AZD1222 COVID-19 vaccine. Only in-frame clones appear in the TCRdb table, and some are missing; sequencing was by immunoSEQ multiplex PCR. The sample holds roughly 100,000 clones; 80% to 90% are singletons and the top ten take over 7.5%. Germline lookup yields CDR1 ENHRY and CDR2 SYGVKD. Trimming took 6 bases from V and 1 from J; bases not matched to a gene: 3. The CDR3 length is 13 residues. This receptor was identified in an adult in good health. The V call is TRBV10-3, the J call TRBJ2-7; TRBD1 agrees at 7 bases. The sequencing here drew on peripheral blood, taken on day 0 of AZD1222 vaccination. The CDR3 DNA is TGTGCCATCAGGGGGGACAGATCCTACGAGCAGTACTTC. It specifies CAIRGDRSYEQYF.